Below are 2 T cell receptor beta chains sequenced from a single sample in a study of OX40 agonist ivuxolimab in advanced cancers. Clones were sequenced by immunoSEQ multiplex PCR, and TCRdb holds only the in-frame ones, with some missing. Among tens of thousands of clones, just under 90% were seen once, and the ten largest hold 0.4% to 0.55%. This sample comprised CD4+ or CD8+ T cells sorted from blood, obtained in a trial of the OX40 agonist ivuxolimab. These receptors came from an adult with an advanced solid tumor such as melanoma, head and neck, liver or kidney cancer.

The chain uses TRBV9 and TRBJ1-5; D call uncertain. Germline V gene lookup returns CDR1 SGDLS and CDR2 YYNGEE. V was clipped by 3 bases and J by 2 bases, with 6 bases between them. The CDR3 spans 13 residues. The CDR3 nucleotides read TGTGCCAGCAGCGGGACGGGCAATCAGCCCCAGCATTTT. Translation: CASSGTGNQPQHF.

This chain links TRBV27 with TRBJ1-3, with D uncertain. Between the trimmed V and J ends, which lost 6 bases and 3 bases, there was a span of 6 bases. Germline assignment: CDR1 MNHEY and CDR2 SMNVEV (reference sequence). The CDR3 sequence is 12 residues long. For the CDR3, the DNA is TGTGCCAGCAGAGGGCTTGGAAACACCATATATTTT. It codes for CASRGLGNTIYF.